This T cell receptor (beta chain) was identified in a study of cytomegalovirus exposure and HLA in healthy donors. Study details: It was reported in a later analysis that the same platform had been used for the approximately 120 validation repertoires as for the 550 to 700 first-cohort repertoires. The study's findings and limits: Across donors, most TCRs were seen rarely, yet some public ones were widespread. There were 150 to 200 TCR beta chains listed as cytomegalovirus-associated.

CDR3 size: 15 residues. Trimming cost V 5 bases and J 5 bases; bases outside gene matches: 8. The V gene's germline CDR1 is SSHAT and CDR2 FNYEAQ (reference sequence). As concerns this clone: Its antigen is not identified.

The data were produced by immunoSEQ multiplex PCR, yet TCRdb's version contains in-frame clones alone and is incomplete. The table shows around 86,000 clones, with 85% to 95% occurring only once. The sequenced sample was PBMCs. V is TRBV7-7 and J is TRBJ2-5; 10 bases line up with TRBD2. The TCR originated in a woman aged 25 to 39 in good health and CMV-seropositive. The CDR3 spells CASSRKRGGTETQYF. The CDR3, as DNA: TGTGCCAGCAGCCGTAAGCGGGGGGGGACGGAGACCCAGTACTTC.